This paragraph reports one T cell receptor beta chain. What it binds is not known. These data are taken from a study of shared clonotypes between healthy human individuals. Looking at the study overall: Donor ages ranged 18 to 49 years: a couple of women, a few men.

Data came from immunoSEQ multiplex PCR; TCRdb stores just in-frame clones and leaves some out. The sample has around 1.1 million clones; about 80% are singletons. Study-wide points: An effect of sequencing depth on clonotype sharing among donors was expected.

This CDR3 is 12 amino acids long. In germline, CDR1 is SGHTS, CDR2 YDEGEE. Trimming pared 2 bases from V and 0 bases from J, leaving 2 bases between. The clonotype comes from a man aged 18 to 29 in good health. Some clones in this sample may be carry-over from other donors' samples. Sample: memory CD4+ T cells from PBMCs. Subset here: CD45RA-negative fraction. V usage is TRBV5-8 and J usage is TRBJ2-5; the D is unclear. The CDR3 region has the DNA TGTGCCAGCAGCTTCTACCAAGAGACCCAGTACTTC. Translated: CASSFYQETQYF.